A selection of T cell receptor beta chains follows, all from one sample in a study of blood T cells in healthy people across ages. TCRdb reanalysed the 5' RACE reads using MiXCR and keeps one entry per CDR3 protein. The sample yields over 700,000 distinct CDR3 sequences, approximately 53% seen once. The sequenced sample was blood. The receptors come from a man older than 75 in good health. The CDR3 runs from the conserved cysteine through the conserved F or W. A D gene is named only where the DNA matches it firmly. Some rows have no size entry. The others give once, few or many, or a class for an expanded clone.

d_call	clone_size	v_call	j_call	cdr3_nt	cdr3_aa
TRBD2	few	TRBV2	TRBJ2-7	TGTGCCAGCAGTGAAGGGACTAGCGAGTCCTACGAGCAGTACTTC	CASSEGTSESYEQYF
TRBD2	-	TRBV18	TRBJ2-4	TGTGCCAGCTCACTAGCGGGAGGCTTGGAGACCCGGTACTTC	CASSLAGGLETRYF
TRBD1	few	TRBV2	TRBJ2-7	TGTGCCAGCAATTTTATGGGACAGGGGGGATACGAGCAGTACTTC	CASNFMGQGGYEQYF
-	few	TRBV11-1	TRBJ2-5	TGTGCCAGCAGCCCCCCTGGAGGCTTCCAAGAGACCCAGTACTTC	CASSPPGGFQETQYF
-	-	TRBV9	TRBJ2-7	TGTGCCAGCAGCGTAGGGCTGCCGGAGAGCTCCTACAATGAGCAGTACTTC	CASSVGLPESSYNEQYF
TRBD1	-	TRBV9	TRBJ2-5	TGTGCCAGCAGCCCAGGCCCCACGGGACAGCAAGAGACCCAGTACTTC	CASSPGPTGQQETQYF
-	-	TRBV15	TRBJ2-7	TGTGCCACCGGGGGGACAGCCCCCTACGAGCAGTACTTC	CATGGTAPYEQYF
TRBD1	-	TRBV7-2	TRBJ2-5	TGTGCCAGCAGCTTAGTGGGACAGGGCTATGGCGAGACCCAGTACTTC	CASSLVGQGYGETQYF
-	-	TRBV3-1	TRBJ2-5	TGTGCCAGCAGCCAAAATGGGGGAGGCGGTCGGAAGACCCAGTACTTC	CASSQNGGGGRKTQYF
TRBD2	few	TRBV6-6	TRBJ2-7	TGTGCCAGCACCCCTGGTGGGGGGGGTGGGCAGTACTTC	CASTPGGGGGQYF
-	-	TRBV30	TRBJ2-7	TGTGCCTGGAGTGTACCCTTAGCGGAAACCTACGAGCAGTACTTC	CAWSVPLAETYEQYF
TRBD2	-	TRBV29-1	TRBJ2-1	TGCAGCGTTGAATTAGCGGGAGTTTACAATGAGCAGTTCTTC	CSVELAGVYNEQFF
-	-	TRBV28	TRBJ2-7	TGTGCCAGCACGACGTCGGGAATCCAGGTATACGAGCAGTACTTC	CASTTSGIQVYEQYF
-	-	TRBV5-6	TRBJ2-7	TGTGCCAGCAGCTTGGCCGCAGGGCGGCACGAGCAGTACTTC	CASSLAAGRHEQYF
-	-	TRBV20-1	TRBJ2-1	TGCAGTGCTAGAGAGAGCGGACTACGTTACAATGAGCAGTTCTTC	CSARESGLRYNEQFF
-	-	TRBV5-1	TRBJ1-1	TGCGCCAGCAGCTTGGCCGGTTTTGCTGGCACTGAAGCTTTCTTT	CASSLAGFAGTEAFF
-	-	TRBV9	TRBJ2-7	TGTGCCAGCAGCGTAGACCCACGGAGCTCCTACGAGCAGTACTTC	CASSVDPRSSYEQYF
-	-	TRBV27	TRBJ2-7	TGTGCCAGCAGATCGGCAGGGGCCTACGAGCAGTACTTC	CASRSAGAYEQYF